Sequencing of this T cell receptor (beta chain) was carried out in a study of T cell responses to AZD1222 COVID-19 vaccine. Looking at the study overall: Pooling covered second doses at about 4 or about 12 weeks.

On this clone itself: No antigen is known for it.

Broader study findings: Nearly half of unique spike-specific TCRs reportedly avoided B.1.351 and B.1.1.7 mutated regions. With dominance at 160-218 and 743-854, vaccine-associated CD4 TCRs spanned spike. An increase in Spike-specific TCR breadth and depth was observed after two AZD1222 doses.

The CDR3 runs to 15 residues. The germline V gene encodes CDR1 SGHTA and CDR2 FQGNSA. The V and J ends lost 2 bases and 5 bases respectively, with 12 bases between them. Clones were read by immunoSEQ multiplex PCR, and TCRdb kept only the in-frame ones, dropping some. In the table there are about 120,000 clones, around 89% of which are singletons. V and J are TRBV7-2 and TRBJ2-2, with no clear D. The TCR sequence derives from an adult in good health. Material: peripheral blood, obtained on day 0 of AZD1222 vaccination. The CDR3 region has the DNA TGTGCCAGCAGCTTAAGACCCTCGGTTACCGGGGAGCTGTTTTTT. Its translation: CASSLRPSVTGELFF.